Listed here is a single T cell receptor (beta chain). Its antigen has not been determined. Base-call qualities are not available, and no considerably larger clone is one nucleotide away. This specimen comes from a study of blood T cell repertoires in COVID-19 (TCRdb year 2020). Regarding the research as a whole: Samples from collaborators originated in the United States, Italy and Spain and spanned both the acute and convalescent phases of COVID-19. The prospective study material was composed of cDNA or gDNA derived from T cells, B-cell-depleted T cells, or PBMCs. Deeply sampled blood TCRbeta repertoires from subjects exposed to, actively infected with, or recovered from COVID-19 were included in the dataset. The repertoires were released in a freely available public database meant as a resource for research on the immune response to SARS-CoV-2. The samples were drawn from two sources: the first 160 participants of the ongoing ImmuneRACE study, and over 1,000 subjects contributed by 6 global collaborators. Sample metadata almost always included a de-identified subject ID, COVID-19 status, age in years and sex. Where HLA class I and class II types were available, the types were taken from metadata supplied by the sample provider, not from assay-based typing.

The collaborating institutions used their own protocols to collect whole blood in K2EDTA tubes. For TCRbeta analysis, collaborators shipped samples in one of three forms: frozen whole blood, isolated PBMCs, or DNA extracted from either of those sample types. The immunoSEQ Assay, a bias-controlled multiplex PCR, was used to amplify TCRbeta CDR3 regions from genomic DNA. For the original study's pipeline: The number of nucleated cells in each sample was estimated by amplification of reference gene primers within the assay. Sequence reads were collapsed and filtered to measure the absolute abundance of every unique TCRbeta CDR3 rearrangement. For each sample, productive Simpson clonality was calculated by taking the square root of Simpson's diversity index across productive rearrangements. In TCRdb, the immuneACCESS table is reduced to in-frame sequences with V and J assigned. These tables do not hold every clone; where another copy was compared, an unresolved V gene accounts for under half, and the others remain unexplained. V, J and clone size are those of that table, while D and trimming were read from the DNA. The sample table shows 45,000 to 70,000 clones, and around four fifths are seen once. Roughly 13% of the sample is in the top ten clones.

General study outcomes and caveats: The quantity of clinical and demographic metadata differed by source and by participant and was supplied without curation.

The receptor's source is a woman at least 80 years old with acute or convalescent COVID-19. The specimen sequenced was peripheral blood.

The sequence in DNA is TGTGCCAGCAGCCAGCGACAGGGGCTGAACACTGAAGCTTTCTTT. It specifies CASSQRQGLNTEAFF. In this chain, TRBV7-2 is recombined with TRBJ1-1, and 8 bases in between align with TRBD1. In the germline V gene, CDR1 corresponds to SGHTA and CDR2 to FQGNSA. V and J are trimmed by 5 bases and 0 bases, and the gene matches miss 5 bases of the junction. The CDR3 contains 15 residues, cysteine and phenylalanine counted. The DNA shown is the 45-base CDR3, in frame from base 1.